The 27 T cell receptor beta chains below all came from one sample that was sequenced in a study of response to subunit inactivated influenza vaccine. TCRdb redid the calling of the RT-PCR reads with MiXCR, one entry per CDR3 protein. Here the sample spans 500,000 or so distinct CDR3 sequences, about 15% being singletons. Sequenced here: CD4+ T cells sorted from PBMCs, sampled roughly 24 months after vaccination. All receptors come from a man between 50 and 69 years old who received an inactivated influenza vaccine.

The rearrangement links TRBV20-1 to TRBJ2-7; D gene ambiguous. Germline V gene lookup returns CDR1 DFQATT and CDR2 SNEGSKA (reference sequence). The CDR3 sequence is 14 residues long. Trimming removed 0 bases from V and 4 bases from J, with 13 bases in between. The CDR3 DNA reads as TGCAGTGCTAGAGAATCCGCGTTAGTGTACGAGCAGTACTTC. Translation gives CSARESALVYEQYF.

The J gene is TRBJ2-6, the V gene TRBV9; 7 positions match TRBD2. The germline CDR1 and CDR2 sequences are SGDLS and YYNGEE. The CDR3 loop spans 18 amino acids. J was trimmed by 0 bases and V by 2 bases; bases with no gene match: 8. The CDR3, as DNA: TGTGCCAGCAGCGTGAGTGCTAGCGGCCCCTCTGGGGCCAACGTCCTGACTTTC. It encodes CASSVSASGPSGANVLTF.

This clonotype was seen a handful of times. The chain carries TRBV3-1 and TRBJ2-2; the D gene is possibly TRBD1 (5 bases). Deletions cut 5 bases from V and 2 bases from J, with 15 bases between. Germline values: CDR1 LGHDT, CDR2 YNNKEL (reference sequence). The CDR3 covers 16 residues. As DNA, the CDR3 is TGTGCCAGCAGCTCCCGGACACGAACTAACACCGGGGAGCTGTTTTTT. It yields the protein CASSSRTRTNTGELFF.

The rearrangement links TRBV7-2 to TRBJ1-1; 8 positions agree with TRBD1. CDR1 is SGHTA and CDR2 is FQGNSA in the germline V gene. V shed 3 bases and J 0 bases; nucleotides not matched to a gene: 3. The CDR3 has 15 amino acids. The CDR3 reads CASSFLTGVNTEAFF. The CDR3 DNA is TGTGCCAGCAGCTTTTTGACAGGGGTGAACACTGAAGCTTTCTTT.

This chain connects TRBV6-2 or TRBV6-3 to TRBJ1-5, with TRBD1 as a possible D gene (5 bases). CDR1 is MNHEY, CDR2 SVGEGT, per germline. The CDR3 totals 15 residues. Trimming pared 2 bases from V and 2 bases from J, leaving 10 bases between. CDR3 bases: TGTGCCAGCAGTTACCGGGGGGTCGGCAATCAGCCCCAGCATTTT. Amino acid sequence: CASSYRGVGNQPQHF.

There are a few counts of this clonotype. The chain couples TRBV24-1 to TRBJ2-1; D is ambiguous. Germline values: CDR1 KGHDR, CDR2 SFDVKD. The germline V and J ends were trimmed by 3 bases and 8 bases, with 10 bases remaining between them. The CDR3 loop spans 13 amino acids. For the CDR3, the DNA is TGTGCCACCAGTGATCTGAATCACGATGAGCAGTTCTTC. Translating it yields CATSDLNHDEQFF.

The CDR3 here is CATSSGLAGLTDTQYF. DNA for the CDR3: TGTGCCACCAGCAGTGGACTAGCGGGACTCACGGATACGCAGTATTTT. The chain couples TRBV15 to TRBJ2-3; 12 bases are a match to TRBD2. V dropped 3 bases and J dropped 6; count of bases not matched to a gene: 7. CDR1 and CDR2 from the germline V gene are LNHNV and YYDKDF (reference sequence). The CDR3 contains 16 residues.

The table lists this clonotype with a few counts. CDR3 region: CASRSRTGLSTDTQYF. The CDR3 coding sequence is TGTGCCAGCAGATCCCGGACAGGGCTTTCGACAGATACGCAGTATTTT. This chain links TRBV6-1 with TRBJ2-3; 8 nucleotides match TRBD1. The CDR3 runs to 16 residues. Germline V gene lookup returns CDR1 MNHNS and CDR2 SASEGT. The J segment lost 3 bases and the V segment lost 6 bases, leaving 11 bases of the junction unmatched.

Many counts were recorded for this clonotype. The chain joins TRBV11-3 to TRBJ2-3; 9 nucleotides line up with TRBD2. V dropped 3 bases and J dropped 0; count of bases not matched to a gene: 10. CDR3 length: 18 residues. The germline gives CDR1 SGHNT, CDR2 YENEEA. CDR3 sequence reads: CASSLTLAGDLSTDTQYF. CDR3 DNA sequence: TGTGCCAGCAGCTTGACCTTAGCGGGAGACCTCAGCACAGATACGCAGTATTTT.

The chain recombines TRBV7-2 with TRBJ2-5; TRBD2 agrees at 10 bases. With V trimmed by 2 bases and J by 6 bases, 6 bases remained unmatched. The V gene's germline CDR1 is SGHTA and CDR2 FQGNSA. This CDR3 contains 15 residues. The CDR3 DNA reads TGTGCCAGCAGCTTAATCCCTAGCGGGGGAAAGACCCAGTACTTC. Encoded protein: CASSLIPSGGKTQYF.

This clonotype has a handful of counts. The chain links TRBV7-3 to TRBJ2-5; 9 nucleotides agree with TRBD2. The CDR3 length is 15 residues. V lost 5 bases, J lost 5 bases, and 9 bases stayed unmatched. Germline CDR1 SGHTA, CDR2 FQGTGA. Here the CDR3 DNA reads TGTGCCAGCAGCCGAGGGGGACTAGCTACGGAGACCCAGTACTTC. Its translation is CASSRGGLATETQYF. Drawing the rest from reference TRBV7-3 and TRBJ2-5, the complete variable domain is GAGVSQTPSNKVTEKGKYVELRCDPISGHTALYWYRQSLGQGPEFLIYFQGTGAADDSGLPNDRFFAVRPEGSVSTLKIQRTERGDSAVYLCASSRGGLATETQYFGPGTRLLVL.

This clonotype was observed a few times. The chain uses TRBV29-1 and TRBJ2-1; 9 bases are shared with TRBD2. CDR1 SQVTM and CDR2 ANQGSEA come from the germline V gene. With 1 base clipped from V and 9 bases from J, the junction kept 10 bases outside the gene matches. The CDR3 covers 15 residues. CDR3 in amino acids: CSVEGRLAERSEQFF. For the CDR3, the DNA is TGCAGCGTTGAAGGTAGACTAGCGGAGAGGAGTGAGCAGTTCTTC.

The gene calls are TRBV6-1 and TRBJ2-7, with D possibly being TRBD1 or TRBD2 (5 bases each). Germline lookup yields CDR1 MNHNS and CDR2 SASEGT. The CDR3 has 15 residues. V lost 3 bases to trimming and J lost 5 bases, with 17 bases between them. CDR3 nucleotides: TGTGCCAGCAGTGATCTGGGGCGGGTAGCCGACGAGCAGTACTTC. It encodes CASSDLGRVADEQYF.

This clonotype occurred many times. The chain joins TRBV11-2 to TRBJ2-5; the D gene is possibly TRBD2 (6 bases). The CDR3 sequence is 14 residues long. The germline V gene encodes CDR1 SGHAT and CDR2 FQNNGV. Trimming stripped 5 bases from V and 5 bases from J, with 15 bases between. The CDR3 sequence is CASSPQGGSETQYF. The CDR3 coding sequence is TGTGCCAGCAGCCCCCAAGGAGGGAGTGAGACCCAGTACTTC.

At least ten counts were recorded for this clonotype. The chain employs TRBV5-1 and TRBJ2-1, with 8 bases aligning to TRBD2. Per the germline V gene, CDR1 is SGHRS and CDR2 is YFSETQ. The CDR3 covers 15 residues. J gave up 0 bases and V 5 bases, and 4 bases lay outside the gene matches. This CDR3 reads CASSRGGSSYNEQFF. As DNA, the CDR3 is TGCGCCAGCAGTCGGGGGGGAAGCTCCTACAATGAGCAGTTCTTC.

This rearrangement joins TRBV29-1 to TRBJ2-7; either TRBD1 or TRBD2 may supply D (6 bases each). The CDR3 contains 13 residues. Trimming took off 6 bases at V and 2 bases at J, with 14 bases between the two ends. Germline loops: CDR1 SQVTM, CDR2 ANQGSEA. Here the CDR3 reads CSVKEGVTYEQYF. The DNA of the CDR3 is TGCAGCGTCAAGGAGGGGGTGACCTACGAGCAGTACTTC.

This clonotype was picked up a small number of times. In nucleotides, the CDR3 is TGTGCCAGCAGTTTATCCCACCCAGGGGAGCTGTTTTTT. Translating it yields CASSLSHPGELFF. J is TRBJ2-2 and V is TRBV12-3 or TRBV12-4; D remains unclear. V was clipped by 2 bases and J by 8 bases, with 9 bases between them. This CDR3 comprises 13 residues.

This clonotype has at least ten counts. This chain uses TRBV4-2 with TRBJ2-7; TRBD2 matches 9 bases. Germline values: CDR1 LGHNA, CDR2 YNFKEQ. Germline trimming cut 2 bases from V and 2 bases from J; bases unmatched to any gene: 7. The CDR3 is made up of 16 amino acids. The CDR3 DNA sequence: TGTGCCAGCAGCCAACGGGAACCTAGCGGGGCCTACGAGCAGTACTTC. Translating it yields CASSQREPSGAYEQYF.

This clonotype turned up a few times. The chain couples TRBV12-3 or TRBV12-4 to TRBJ2-7; 8 bases are a match to TRBD2. This CDR3 comprises 16 residues. J was trimmed by 4 bases and V by 2 bases; bases with no gene match: 10. CDR3 sequence reads: CASSLFLAGDPYEQYF. Here the CDR3 DNA reads TGTGCCAGCAGTTTATTTCTAGCGGGCGATCCTTACGAGCAGTACTTC.

As DNA, the CDR3 is TGCAGTGCCAAACAGGGAGGCGGAAACACCATATATTTT. Residues: CSAKQGGGNTIYF. The chain combines TRBV20-1 with TRBJ1-3, with D perhaps matching TRBD1 (6 bases). This CDR3 has 13 residues. CDR1 and CDR2 (germline): DFQATT, SNEGSKA (reference sequence). Deletions cut 6 bases from V and 4 bases from J, with 13 bases between.

This clonotype was detected only once. The chain uses TRBV9 and TRBJ2-1, with a possible D match to TRBD1 (6 bases). Trimming pared 3 bases from V and 6 bases from J, leaving 13 bases between. In germline, CDR1 is SGDLS, CDR2 YYNGEE. The CDR3 contains 14 residues. In nucleotides, the CDR3 is TGTGCCAGCAGCGATTACAGGGCTAGCAATGAGCAGTTCTTC. This translates into CASSDYRASNEQFF.

This clonotype turned up a few times. V and J are TRBV2 and TRBJ1-2; D is possibly TRBD1 (5 bases). Germline assignment: CDR1 SNHLY and CDR2 FYNNEI. V lost 4 bases and J 4 bases, leaving 16 bases between the germline ends. CDR3 length: 15 residues. The chain's CDR3 is CASSVWEPGIYGYTF. The CDR3 DNA reads as TGTGCCAGCAGTGTCTGGGAGCCAGGGATCTATGGCTACACCTTC.

The chain combines TRBV12-3 or TRBV12-4 with TRBJ2-7; weak D call: TRBD1 (6 bases). V was pared by 2 bases and J by 3 bases, with 11 bases between. The CDR3 is 14 residues long. The CDR3 sequence is CASSLNRVGYEQYF. CDR3 nucleotide sequence: TGTGCCAGCAGTTTAAACAGGGTAGGCTACGAGCAGTACTTC.

The V and J genes are TRBV18 and TRBJ2-3; D gene ambiguous. V dropped 6 bases and J dropped 0 bases, with 16 bases sitting between them. The CDR3 runs to 16 residues. Germline values: CDR1 KGHSH, CDR2 LQKENI. Here the CDR3 reads CASSGGLKASTDTQYF. DNA for the CDR3: TGTGCCAGCTCGGGCGGTTTAAAGGCGAGCACAGATACGCAGTATTTT.

This clonotype has a count of ten or more. The chain employs TRBV12-3 or TRBV12-4 and TRBJ2-7; the D gene could be TRBD1 or TRBD2 (5 bases each). This CDR3 spans 13 amino acids. Trimming took off 5 bases at V and 6 bases at J, with 14 bases between the two ends. CDR3 DNA: TGTGCCAGCAGTCTCCTACTTGGGGGCGAGCAGTACTTC. Translating gives CASSLLLGGEQYF.

This clonotype has just a few counts. The V gene is TRBV5-1, the J gene TRBJ2-2; possible D gene TRBD2, 6 bases. Germline V gene data show CDR1 as SGHRS and CDR2 as YFSETQ. CDR3 length: 15 residues. The ends were cut back, 4 bases at V and 4 bases at J, with 14 bases in the middle. The CDR3 sequence is CASSPRGEATGELFF. DNA for the CDR3: TGCGCCAGCAGCCCTCGCGGGGAAGCCACCGGGGAGCTGTTTTTT.

This clonotype was picked up a small number of times. The chain is built from TRBV18 and TRBJ2-1; D remains ambiguous. Trimming left V 5 bases short and J 6 bases short, with 11 bases between. The CDR3 sequence is 13 residues long. The germline gives CDR1 KGHSH, CDR2 LQKENI. The CDR3 loop is CASSSTNTNEQFF. The DNA for the CDR3 is TGTGCCAGCTCATCCACCAATACCAATGAGCAGTTCTTC.